Following are 4 T cell receptor beta chains from one sample sequenced in a study of blood T cells in healthy people across ages (dated by TCRdb to between 2014 and 2017). Receptor libraries were prepared by 5' RACE. TCRdb names Illumina HiSeq 2500 as the instrument used. The second PCR ran for about 7 to 11 cycles and used a J-beta primer mix along with a sample-barcoded 5' primer. TCRdb took the public reads, trimmed them with fastp at Q25, ran MiXCR for clone calling and kept in-frame beta chains. Rows are combined by CDR3 protein, so each entry shows the most common genes and DNA. The table for this sample lists 550,000 to 800,000 distinct CDR3 sequences; around 32% of them were counted only once. The ten most abundant clones make up 15% to 17% of the sample. The sample taken for sequencing was blood. The receptors shown here come from a woman over 75 in good health. Donor details come from another sample of the same person, matched by shared clones.

This clonotype has ten or more counts. This rearrangement joins TRBV6-6 to TRBJ2-3; tentative D call: TRBD2 (5 bases). Trimming took off 4 bases at V and 4 bases at J, with 9 bases between the two ends. The germline CDR1 and CDR2 sequences are MNHNY and SVGAGI (reference sequence). The length of the CDR3 is 13 residues. CDR3 coding DNA: TGTGCCAGCAGTTGGGTAGCGCCAGATACGCAGTATTTT. Translation gives CASSWVAPDTQYF.

The sample holds many counts of this clonotype. The chain uses TRBV6-1 and TRBJ2-5; 10 nucleotides line up with TRBD2. V lost 7 bases, J lost 1 base, and 3 bases stayed unmatched. Germline V gives CDR1 MNHNS, CDR2 SASEGT. The CDR3 is 14 amino acids. This CDR3 reads CASTRTSGQETQYF. CDR3 nucleotides: TGTGCCAGCACCCGGACTAGCGGCCAAGAGACCCAGTACTTC.

The sample holds many counts of this clonotype. The chain carries TRBV12-3 or TRBV12-4 and TRBJ2-5; TRBD1 or TRBD2 may be the D gene (6 bases each). V was shortened by 2 bases and J by 5 bases, with 15 bases between the two germline ends. CDR3 length equals 15 residues. The CDR3 loop reads CASSLITGAGETQYF. CDR3 in DNA: TGTGCCAGCAGTTTAATCACGGGGGCAGGGGAGACCCAGTACTTC.

About this clonotype: Just one base apart from a much larger clone, this may be a read error. The rearrangement uses TRBV15 and TRBJ1-2, with a weak D call TRBD1 (6 bases). The CDR3 runs to 15 residues. Germline assignment: CDR1 LNHNV and CDR2 YYDKDF (reference sequence). For the CDR3, the DNA is TGTACCACCAGCAGATCGGGTACAGGGAAGGATGGCTACACCTTC. Its translation: CTTSRSGTGKDGYTF.